Presented here are 20 T cell receptor beta chains from one specimen sequenced in a study of chemoradiotherapy in HPV16-positive cancers. Profiled with immunoSEQ multiplex PCR; TCRdb holds only in-frame clones, not every one. The data show more than 30,000 clones, roughly nine tenths seen once. The material sequenced was blood, taken from a patient who underwent chemoradiotherapy. The receptors stem from a human donor with HPV-associated anogenital cancer.

This chain's CDR3 is CASSYYFDYTSYNEQFF. CDR3 bases: TGCGCCAGCAGCTACTATTTCGACTACACCTCCTACAATGAGCAGTTCTTC. The chain carries TRBV4-3 and TRBJ2-1, with a weak D call TRBD2 (5 bases). The CDR3 length is 17 residues. CDR1 is LGHNA, CDR2 YSLEER, per germline. The V gene lost 5 bases and the J gene lost 0 bases, with 17 bases spanning the gap.

The CDR3 is CASSPSSRVNTEAFF. The DNA of the CDR3 is TGTGCCAGCTCACCCTCATCCAGGGTGAACACTGAAGCTTTCTTT. The V call is TRBV18, the J call TRBJ1-1, with a tentative D call TRBD1 (5 bases). Germline CDR1 is KGHSH and CDR2 is LQKENI. There are 15 residues in the CDR3. Trimming cost V 3 bases and J 0 bases, with 11 bases left between them.

The rearrangement joins TRBV7-2 to TRBJ1-5; D is perhaps TRBD1 (5 bases). Germline V gives CDR1 SGHTA, CDR2 FQGNSA. V dropped 4 bases and J dropped 11 bases, with 18 bases sitting between them. The CDR3 contains 14 residues. The CDR3 nucleotides are TGTGCCAGCAGCTCTCTTGGACATGAGACAGCCCAGCATTTT. Translating it yields CASSSLGHETAQHF.

The V and J genes are TRBV5-1 and TRBJ2-3; the D gene could be TRBD1 or TRBD2 (6 bases each). The CDR3 is 17 residues long. The V end was cut by 5 bases, the J end by 4 bases, with 23 bases between. Per the germline V gene, CDR1 is SGHRS and CDR2 is YFSETQ. The CDR3 DNA reads as TGCGCCAGCAGTAAGGCAGGGAACAGGGAGGTCGCAGATACGCAGTATTTT. This gives the protein CASSKAGNREVADTQYF.

This chain links TRBV7-8 with TRBJ2-5; D ambiguous. CDR3 length equals 14 residues. V dropped 5 bases and J dropped 2 bases, with 12 bases sitting between them. Germline CDR1 and CDR2: SGHVS and FQNEAQ. The DNA for the CDR3 is TGTGCCAGCAGCCCGAGTAGGGTTCAAGAGACCCAGTACTTC. The encoded protein is CASSPSRVQETQYF. Looking up the rest from reference TRBV7-8 and TRBJ2-5 gives the full variable domain: GAGVSQSPRYKVAKRGQDVALRCDPISGHVSLFWYQQALGQGPEFLTYFQNEAQLDKSGLPSDRFFAERPEGSVSTLKIQRTQQEDSAVYLCASSPSRVQETQYFGPGTRLLVL.

J is TRBJ2-5 and V is TRBV19; 10 bases agree with TRBD2. The ends lost 3 bases at V and 4 bases at J; junction bases unmatched: 5. Germline CDR1 is LNHDA and CDR2 is SQIVND (reference sequence). CDR3 length: 15 amino acids. CDR3 protein: CASSITSGRGETQYF. For the CDR3, the DNA is TGTGCCAGTAGTATTACCAGCGGGAGGGGAGAGACCCAGTACTTC.

The rearrangement joins TRBV28 to TRBJ2-5; D unclear. Germline V lookup: CDR1 MDHEN, CDR2 SYDVKM. This CDR3 is 14 amino acids long. With 6 bases removed from V and 5 bases from J, the gap between germline ends came to 16 bases. The CDR3 reads CASRSSHGFETQYF. The DNA of the CDR3 is TGTGCCAGCAGGTCGTCACATGGCTTTGAGACCCAGTACTTC. The entire variable domain, with the rest obtained from reference TRBV28 and TRBJ2-5, is as follows: DVKVTQSSRYLVKRTGEKVFLECVQDMDHENMFWYRQDPGLGLRLIYFSYDVKMKEKGDIPEGYSVSREKKERFSLILESASTNQTSMYLCASRSSHGFETQYFGPGTRLLVL.

In nucleotides, the CDR3 is TGCGCCAGCAGCCCCTCAGGCGGGAGGGCCCTAAGCTCCTACAATGAGCAGTTCTTC. Residues: CASSPSGGRALSSYNEQFF. This chain joins TRBV5-1 and TRBJ2-1; TRBD2 matches 9 bases. Germline CDR1 reads SGHRS; CDR2 reads YFSETQ. V lost 4 bases and J lost 0; bases outside the gene matches: 14. The CDR3 is 19 amino acids.

This clone was detected once. The chain employs TRBV30 and TRBJ1-6, with a possible D match to TRBD1 (6 bases). Trimming removed 0 bases at V and 5 bases at J, with 8 bases between. Per the germline V gene, CDR1 is GTSNPN and CDR2 is SVGIG (reference sequence). CDR3 length: 14 amino acids. CDR3 sequence reads: CAWSVRTDNSPLHF. CDR3 nucleotides: TGTGCCTGGAGTGTAAGGACAGATAATTCACCCCTCCACTTT.

The chain joins TRBV19 to TRBJ2-5, with TRBD2 matching over 8 bases. CDR3 size: 16 residues. V lost 3 bases, J lost 3 bases, and 9 bases stayed unmatched. Germline V gene sequence: CDR1 LNHDA, CDR2 SQIVND (reference sequence). The CDR3 nucleotides are TGTGCCAGTAGTATTCGGACGGGGGGGCCAGAAGAGACCCAGTACTTC. The encoded protein is CASSIRTGGPEETQYF.

V and J are TRBV6-6 and TRBJ2-7; D ambiguous. Germline-derived CDR1 and CDR2 are MNHNY and SVGAGI (reference sequence). Trimming left V 2 bases short and J 4 bases short, with 15 bases between. The CDR3 has 15 residues. The CDR3 spells CASSYESPGSYEQYF. CDR3 nucleotides: TGTGCCAGCAGTTACGAAAGCCCTGGAAGTTACGAGCAGTACTTC.

For the CDR3, the DNA is TGTGCCAGCAGCTTGGCCAGGGGGCCGGGTTATGAGCAGTTCTTC. Residues: CASSLARGPGYEQFF. The chain is built from TRBV5-4 and TRBJ2-1; 8 nucleotides line up with TRBD1. CDR1 is SGHNT and CDR2 is YYREEE in the germline V gene (reference sequence). J was trimmed by 8 bases and V by 0 bases; bases with no gene match: 7. The CDR3 extends over 15 amino acids.

The J gene is TRBJ2-3, the V gene TRBV7-9; D is perhaps TRBD1 or TRBD2 (5 bases each). CDR1 and CDR2 from the germline V gene are SEHNR and FQNEAQ (reference sequence). Deletions cut 2 bases from V and 2 bases from J, with 11 bases between. The CDR3 sequence is 15 residues long. The CDR3 nucleotides are TGTGCCAGCAGCTTAAACACGGGGACCACAGATACGCAGTATTTT. Its protein is CASSLNTGTTDTQYF.

This clone was detected only once. The chain joins TRBV6-5 to TRBJ1-1; D not certain. The germline V gene encodes CDR1 MNHEY and CDR2 SVGAGI. CDR3 length equals 13 residues. Trimming left V 0 bases short and J 3 bases short, with 5 bases between. In nucleotides, the CDR3 is TGTGCCAGCAGTTACTCCCCCGACACTGAAGCTTTCTTT. It translates to CASSYSPDTEAFF.

The chain joins TRBV25-1 to TRBJ2-7, with D perhaps matching TRBD2 (7 bases). Deletions cut 3 bases from V and 9 bases from J, with 9 bases between. Germline V gives CDR1 MGHDK, CDR2 SYGVNS. This CDR3 is 11 amino acids long. The CDR3 DNA reads TGTGCCAGCAGTGAGGGGGGGCCGCAGTACTTC. Its translation is CASSEGGPQYF.

This chain links TRBV4-2 with TRBJ2-7; D remains ambiguous. The CDR3 has 14 residues. The V and J ends lost 4 bases and 0 bases respectively, with 10 bases between them. Germline values: CDR1 LGHNA, CDR2 YNFKEQ. In DNA form, the CDR3 reads TGTGCCAGCAGCCCAAGCGTCGGCTCCTACGAGCAGTACTTC. Amino acids: CASSPSVGSYEQYF.

V gene TRBV5-5 combines with J gene TRBJ2-1; 8 nucleotides agree with TRBD1. The V and J ends lost 4 bases and 7 bases, in that order; junction bases with no gene match: 4. The V gene's germline CDR1 is SGHKS and CDR2 YYEKEE (reference sequence). The CDR3 is made up of 13 amino acids. The DNA for the CDR3 is TGTGCCAGCAGCGCCAGGGGGCGGAATGAGCAGTTCTTC. It is translated as CASSARGRNEQFF.

This chain joins TRBV7-2 and TRBJ2-1, with 8 bases aligning to TRBD2. Trimming cost V 1 base and J 7 bases; bases outside gene matches: 15. The germline gives CDR1 SGHTA, CDR2 FQGNSA. This CDR3 region has 18 residues. The CDR3 protein is CASSLVPPRRGVKNEQFF. The CDR3 coding sequence is TGTGCCAGCAGCTTAGTCCCCCCTAGGCGGGGGGTTAAAAATGAGCAGTTCTTC.

CDR3 protein: CASSFGSSLDTQYF. CDR3 in DNA: TGTGCCAGCAGTTTCGGTTCCAGCCTGGATACGCAGTATTTT. This chain links TRBV27 with TRBJ2-3; the D is unclear. Trimming removed 3 bases at V and 6 bases at J, with 13 bases between. CDR3 length: 14 amino acids. Germline values: CDR1 MNHEY, CDR2 SMNVEV (reference sequence).

The V gene is TRBV30, the J gene TRBJ2-5, with 7 bases lining up with TRBD1. CDR3 length: 14 amino acids. J lost 2 bases, V lost 2 bases, and 5 bases had no gene match. Germline V lookup: CDR1 GTSNPN, CDR2 SVGIG (reference sequence). The CDR3 here is CAWSSPGQQETQYF. The CDR3 nucleotides are TGTGCCTGGAGTTCCCCGGGACAGCAAGAGACCCAGTACTTC. Drawing the rest from reference TRBV30 and TRBJ2-5, the complete variable domain is SQTIHQWPATLVQPVGSPLSLECTVEGTSNPNLYWYRQAAGRGLQLLFYSVGIGQISSEVPQNLSASRPQDRQFILSSKKLLLSDSGFYLCAWSSPGQQETQYFGPGTRLLVL.